The 18 T cell receptor beta chains presented below share a single source sample, sequenced in a study of CD8 T cells in ankylosing spondylitis. TCRdb processed the 5' RACE reads anew with MiXCR; each CDR3 protein has one entry. The sample holds tens of thousands of distinct CDR3 sequences; about 5% are singletons and the top ten take about 2.2%. Input material: blood, either unsorted or a sorted T cell fraction (not recorded which). Receptor source: a male donor with ankylosing spondylitis or in good health (not recorded which).

This clonotype appeared many times. Relative to the germline gene, one junction end is altered; a read error may explain this. The gene calls are TRBV5-1 and TRBJ1-2; no clear D gene. The CDR3 loop spans 14 amino acids. The germline V gene encodes CDR1 SGHRS and CDR2 YFSETQ. The CDR3 spells CASSVGTNPYRYTF. CDR3 DNA: TGCGCCAGCAGCGTCGGCACTAACCCCTATCGCTACACCTTC.

On this clonotype itself: The junction shows a germline mismatch at one end, possibly a read error. The chain recombines TRBV6-1 with TRBJ2-2; 8 bases are shared with TRBD1. Germline V gene sequence: CDR1 MNHNS, CDR2 SASEGT. The CDR3 length is 18 residues. CDR3 region: CTSSPTLQTGVGTGELFF. In nucleotides, the CDR3 is TGTACCAGCAGCCCCACCCTCCAGACAGGGGTCGGGACCGGGGAACTGTTTTTT.

This clonotype was picked up many times. The genes are TRBV5-1 and TRBJ2-6; possibly TRBD1 for D (5 bases). Germline loops: CDR1 SGHRS, CDR2 YFSETQ. This CDR3 comprises 15 residues. The V end was cut by 4 bases, the J end by 0 bases, with 8 bases between. The CDR3 DNA reads as TGCGCCAGCAGCGACGGACACTCTGGGGCCAACGTCCTGACTTTC. This encodes CASSDGHSGANVLTF.

This clonotype has more than one count but fewer than ten. The CDR3 loop is CASSPRQDTNSPLHF. The CDR3 region has the DNA TGTGCCAGCTCACCTAGACAGGATACTAATTCACCCCTCCACTTT. J is TRBJ1-6 and V is TRBV18; TRBD1 is a possible D gene (6 bases). V lost 3 bases and J lost 6, with 12 bases in between. This CDR3 has 15 residues. Germline V lookup: CDR1 KGHSH, CDR2 LQKENI.

This clonotype showed up just a few times. A much larger clone is a single base away; this may be a read error. The J gene is TRBJ1-4, the V gene TRBV3-2; TRBD1 is taken as the D call from the table, unchecked against the DNA. TRBV3-2 is reported as a pseudogene. The CDR3 is made up of 18 amino acids. The CDR3 nucleotides read TGTGCCTGCAGCCAAGTCCCGGGACAGGGAGACGATGGAGAAAAACTGTTTTTT. As protein: CACSQVPGQGDDGEKLFF.

This clonotype was detected many times. V and J are TRBV15 and TRBJ2-3, with 8 bases lining up with TRBD1. V shed 2 bases, J shed 2 bases, and the junction held 3 bases outside the gene matches. CDR3 length: 15 residues. Germline values: CDR1 LNHNV, CDR2 YYDKDF (reference sequence). The CDR3 sequence: CATSRPQGDTDTQYF. As DNA, the CDR3 is TGTGCCACCAGCAGACCACAGGGGGACACAGATACGCAGTATTTT.

The sample holds many counts of this clonotype. The gene calls are TRBV7-9 and TRBJ2-1; TRBD1 might be the D (5 bases). The CDR3 has 14 residues. The germline CDR1 and CDR2 sequences are SEHNR and FQNEAQ (reference sequence). V lost 3 bases and J 7 bases, leaving 13 bases between the germline ends. The CDR3 DNA reads as TGTGCCAGCAGCTTTACGCAGGGTCAGAATGAGCAGTTCTTC. Translated: CASSFTQGQNEQFF.

This clonotype was counted many times. This chain uses TRBV20-1 with TRBJ2-5, with D tentatively TRBD2 (5 bases). Per germline, CDR1 DFQATT and CDR2 SNEGSKA (reference sequence). This CDR3 contains 13 residues. Trimming cost V 3 bases and J 2 bases, with 10 bases left between them. CDR3 DNA sequence: TGCAGTGCTAGTGCGGAGGCACAAGAGACCCAGTACTTC. Protein product: CSASAEAQETQYF.

This clonotype was found many times. The rearrangement links TRBV20-1 to TRBJ2-7; 11 bases fit TRBD2. The CDR3 totals 14 residues. The germline gives CDR1 DFQATT, CDR2 SNEGSKA (reference sequence). V dropped 4 bases and J dropped 7; count of bases not matched to a gene: 9. The CDR3 DNA is TGCAGTGCTAAGGTAGCGGGGGGGAAGAAGGAGCAGTACTTC. It codes for CSAKVAGGKKEQYF.

In this sample, this clonotype turned up many times. This chain connects TRBV15 to TRBJ1-4, with D possibly TRBD1 on 6 matching bases. The germline gives CDR1 LNHNV, CDR2 YYDKDF (reference sequence). V was pared by 4 bases and J by 3 bases, with 12 bases between. The length of the CDR3 is 15 residues. CDR3 in amino acids: CATSKTTGPNEKLFF. The CDR3 DNA is TGTGCCACCAGCAAGACGACAGGCCCTAATGAAAAACTGTTTTTT.

The sample holds a few counts of this clonotype. This sequence joins TRBV24-1 and TRBJ2-5; weak D call: TRBD2 (5 bases). V was clipped by 4 bases and J by 1 base, with 21 bases between them. CDR3 length: 18 residues. Germline V lookup: CDR1 KGHDR, CDR2 SFDVKD. CDR3 DNA: TGTGCCACCAGTGACACTGGGCCACTCCACGGGGTCCAAGAGACCCAGTACTTC. This encodes CATSDTGPLHGVQETQYF.

The sample holds many counts of this clonotype. V usage is TRBV15 and J usage is TRBJ2-1; D ambiguous. The V end was cut by 0 bases, the J end by 7 bases, with 4 bases between. Germline assignment: CDR1 LNHNV and CDR2 YYDKDF (reference sequence). The CDR3 is 12 amino acids. The CDR3 here is CATSREGNEQFF. CDR3 sequence (DNA): TGTGCCACCAGCAGAGAGGGGAATGAGCAGTTCTTC.

This clonotype was found many times. This chain uses TRBV27 with TRBJ1-2, with 8 nucleotides matching TRBD1. Unmatched junction bases numbered 8, after V lost 8 bases and J lost 0 bases. This CDR3 contains 15 residues. Germline assignment: CDR1 MNHEY and CDR2 SMNVEV (reference sequence). The CDR3 loop reads CASRGQGPANYGYTF. As DNA, the CDR3 is TGTGCCAGCCGAGGACAGGGTCCCGCTAACTATGGCTACACCTTC.

This clonotype was picked up many times. This chain uses TRBV25-1 with TRBJ2-2; 7 positions agree with TRBD1. This CDR3 region has 13 residues. Germline V CDR1 and CDR2: MGHDK, SYGVNS. V shed 10 bases, J shed 8 bases, and the junction held 10 bases outside the gene matches. CDR3 DNA: TGTGCCACCGCGACAGGGAGCATGGGGGAGCTGTTTTTT. This gives the protein CATATGSMGELFF.

In its sample, this clonotype was seen many times. J is TRBJ2-3 and V is TRBV27; 9 nucleotides match TRBD2. Germline lookup yields CDR1 MNHEY and CDR2 SMNVEV (reference sequence). There are 15 residues in the CDR3. V trimming: 5 bases; J trimming: 1 base; junction bases outside the gene matches: 4. The CDR3 sequence: CASSLQRGGTDTQYF. The CDR3 DNA reads TGTGCCAGCAGTCTCCAGCGGGGGGGCACAGATACGCAGTATTTT.

This clonotype was seen a few times. V and J are TRBV4-3 and TRBJ2-7, with D uncertain. V gave up 3 bases and J gave up 6 bases, with 12 bases separating them. The CDR3 loop spans 13 amino acids. From germline, CDR1 is LGHNA and CDR2 YSLEER. The CDR3 DNA reads TGCGCCAGCAGCCACCCAGGTCAAGGCGAGCAGTACTTC. This codes for CASSHPGQGEQYF.

The table lists this clonotype with many counts. J is TRBJ1-5 and V is TRBV28, with D possibly TRBD1 on 6 matching bases. CDR1 MDHEN and CDR2 SYDVKM come from the germline V gene. Trimming took off 3 bases at V and 7 bases at J, with 10 bases between the two ends. The CDR3 sequence is 13 residues long. This CDR3 reads CASSFGGRQPQHF. In DNA, the CDR3 is TGTGCCAGCAGTTTCGGGGGGCGACAGCCCCAGCATTTT.

This clonotype was recorded a few times. This rearrangement joins TRBV4-3 to TRBJ2-1, with D perhaps TRBD2 (5 bases). Germline-derived CDR1 and CDR2 are LGHNA and YSLEER. V gave up 0 bases and J gave up 9 bases, with 9 bases separating them. The CDR3 covers 13 residues. In DNA, the CDR3 is TGCGCCAGCAGCCAAGAATGGAGGACTGAGCAGTTCTTC. Amino acids: CASSQEWRTEQFF.